Listed here is a single TCR beta chain. The data were obtained in a study of early stage breast cancer tumors. Produced via immunoSEQ multiplex PCR; TCRdb's table is partial and in-frame only. Of about 72,000 clones in the sample, around 80% were seen once. The germline V and J ends were trimmed by 7 bases and 0 bases, with 8 bases remaining between them. The CDR3 consists of 13 residues. CDR1 is MRHNA, CDR2 SNTAGT, per germline. The specimen was blood. The chain uses TRBV6-4 and TRBJ2-3; D is unresolved. This receptor was identified in a person between 55 and 70 years old with breast cancer. CDR3 residues: CASTLFSTDTQYF. The CDR3 DNA sequence: TGTGCCAGCACCCTTTTTAGCACAGATACGCAGTATTTT.